What follows are 13 T cell receptor beta chains derived from one specimen sequenced in a study of cytomegalovirus exposure and HLA in healthy donors. The PCR was carried out with 60 Vbeta primers and 13 Jbeta primers. Measured with immunoSEQ multiplex PCR; TCRdb has only the in-frame clones, and not every one. Of around 150,000 clones in the sample, about three quarters were seen once. Sequenced input: PBMCs. All receptors come from a woman aged 30 to 39 in good health and CMV-seronegative.

The chain uses TRBV10-3 and TRBJ1-1; a possible D gene is TRBD1 (5 bases). The CDR3 covers 12 residues. Germline CDR1 reads ENHRY; CDR2 reads SYGVKD. V gave up 6 bases and J gave up 11 bases, with 16 bases separating them. CDR3 nucleotides: TGTGCCATCAGCCCAGGGCAGGGAAACGCTTTCTTT. It yields the protein CAISPGQGNAFF.

Concerning this clone: At one of its ends the junction is not consistent with the germline gene, which may arise from a read error. The V call is TRBV6-5, the J call TRBJ1-1, with D hard to call. The CDR3 loop spans 14 amino acids. CDR1 and CDR2 from the germline V gene are MNHEY and SVGAGI. The CDR3 DNA sequence: TGTGCCAGCAGTTACAGAGGGAGGAACGCTGAAGCTTTCTTT. Translating gives CASSYRGRNAEAFF.

The chain employs TRBV7-2 and TRBJ1-2; possibly TRBD1 for D (6 bases). V was cut by 4 bases and J by 1 base, with 10 bases left in between. CDR1 is SGHTA and CDR2 is FQGNSA in the germline V gene. There are 14 residues in the CDR3. In DNA, the CDR3 is TGTGCCAGCAGCTCCTGGACAGTTAACTATGGCTACACCTTC. Encoded protein: CASSSWTVNYGYTF.

V is TRBV4-3 and J is TRBJ2-2; D unresolved. V gave up 4 bases and J gave up 2 bases, with 20 bases separating them. This CDR3 spans 18 amino acids. The germline gives CDR1 LGHNA, CDR2 YSLEER. In DNA form, the CDR3 reads TGCGCCAGCAGCCTTACTTGGCCCTCTACAGATAACACCGGGGAGCTGTTTTTT. Its protein product is CASSLTWPSTDNTGELFF.

The chain recombines TRBV5-4 with TRBJ1-2; 8 bases map to TRBD1. The CDR3 runs 14 residues. The J segment lost 4 bases and the V segment lost 0 bases, leaving 2 bases of the junction unmatched. In germline, CDR1 is SGHNT, CDR2 YYREEE (reference sequence). The CDR3 DNA reads as TGTGCCAGCAGCTTGGACAGGGGGTCCTATGGCTACACCTTC. Amino acids: CASSLDRGSYGYTF.

The V and J genes are TRBV6-6 and TRBJ1-4; D possibly corresponds to TRBD1 (6 bases). Germline CDR1 and CDR2: MNHNY and SVGAGI (reference sequence). The CDR3 loop spans 16 amino acids. Trimming took off 6 bases at V and 5 bases at J, with 19 bases between the two ends. CDR3 bases: TGTGCCAGCAGCCCTACCACAGGGACGGAGAATGAAAAACTGTTTTTT. It is translated as CASSPTTGTENEKLFF.

This clone was observed a few times. The gene calls are TRBV15 and TRBJ1-3; D is unclear. The CDR3 sequence is 16 residues long. The V gene's germline CDR1 is LNHNV and CDR2 YYDKDF (reference sequence). V dropped 0 bases and J dropped 0 bases, with 9 bases sitting between them. CDR3 DNA: TGTGCCACCAGCAGAGATCTGGGGAGCTCTGGAAACACCATATATTTT. This gives the protein CATSRDLGSSGNTIYF.

The rearrangement uses TRBV7-9 and TRBJ2-1; D is perhaps TRBD2 (6 bases). V dropped 4 bases and J dropped 1 base, with 20 bases sitting between them. There are 18 residues in the CDR3. Germline V gene sequence: CDR1 SEHNR, CDR2 FQNEAQ (reference sequence). The CDR3 sequence: CASSSSVWGERSYNEQFF. CDR3 bases: TGTGCCAGCAGCTCCTCTGTGTGGGGGGAGCGGTCCTACAATGAGCAGTTCTTC.

The rearrangement joins TRBV19 to TRBJ1-2, with a tentative D call TRBD1 (5 bases). The CDR3 is 14 amino acids. The germline CDR1 and CDR2 sequences are LNHDA and SQIVND (reference sequence). V was cut by 10 bases and J by 2 bases, with 17 bases left in between. The CDR3 sequence: CATKEAQENYGYTF. CDR3 nucleotide sequence: TGTGCCACCAAGGAAGCACAGGAGAACTATGGCTACACCTTC. Drawing the rest from reference TRBV19 and TRBJ1-2, the complete variable domain is DGGITQSPKYLFRKEGQNVTLSCEQNLNHDAMYWYRQDPGQGLRLIYYSQIVNDFQKGDIAEGYSVSREKKESFPLTVTSAQKNPTAFYLCATKEAQENYGYTFGSGTRLTVV.

This clone has just a few counts. The chain combines TRBV9 with TRBJ1-1; the D is unclear. The CDR3 sequence is 15 residues long. V shed 4 bases and J shed 3 bases, with 16 bases lying between them. Germline CDR1 SGDLS, CDR2 YYNGEE. CDR3 nucleotides: TGTGCCAGCAGCCACCTTGAGAACTCTTACACTGAAGCTTTCTTT. It codes for CASSHLENSYTEAFF.

This clone came up once. The rearrangement joins TRBV7-3 to TRBJ2-1; TRBD2 agrees at 13 bases. With V trimmed by 2 bases and J by 10 bases, 8 bases remained unmatched. The CDR3 spans 16 residues. Germline V lookup: CDR1 SGHTA, CDR2 FQGTGA. CDR3 sequence (DNA): TGTGCCAGCAGCTTAGAGGGGGGACTAGCGGGACGAGAGCAGTTCTTC. Translated, it gives CASSLEGGLAGREQFF.

The V gene is TRBV20-1, the J gene TRBJ2-1; no firm D call. Per the germline V gene, CDR1 is DFQATT and CDR2 is SNEGSKA (reference sequence). This CDR3 spans 11 amino acids. The V end lost 6 bases, the J end lost 2 bases, and 5 bases lay between the germline ends. The CDR3 bases are TGCAGTGCCAGGACCTACAATGAGCAGTTCTTC. This gives the protein CSARTYNEQFF.

The V and J genes are TRBV4-2 and TRBJ2-7, with unresolved D. The CDR3 contains 13 residues. Germline CDR1 and CDR2: LGHNA and YNFKEQ. Trimming shortened V by 4 bases and J by 3 bases, and 10 bases separated the two germline ends. DNA for the CDR3: TGTGCCAGCAGCCCAGGCCAGTTCTACGAGCAGTACTTC. Translated, it gives CASSPGQFYEQYF.